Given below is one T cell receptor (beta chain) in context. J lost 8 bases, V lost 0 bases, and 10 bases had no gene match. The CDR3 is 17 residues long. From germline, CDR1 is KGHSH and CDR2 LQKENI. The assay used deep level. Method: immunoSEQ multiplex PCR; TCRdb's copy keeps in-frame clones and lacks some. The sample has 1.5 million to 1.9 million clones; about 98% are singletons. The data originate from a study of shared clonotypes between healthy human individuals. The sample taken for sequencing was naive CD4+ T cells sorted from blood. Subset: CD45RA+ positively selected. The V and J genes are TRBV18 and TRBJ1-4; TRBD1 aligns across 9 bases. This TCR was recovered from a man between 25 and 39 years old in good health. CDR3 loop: CASSPPNQGQGREKLFF. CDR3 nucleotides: TGTGCCAGCTCACCACCAAACCAGGGACAGGGAAGAGAAAAACTGTTTTTT.